Listed below are T cell receptor beta chains from one sample, sequenced in a study of T-cell reconstitution after alpha-beta-depleted transplantation in children. TCRdb fed the PCR reads into MiXCR, producing one record per CDR3 protein. In the table there are under 100,000 distinct CDR3 sequences, 15% to 19% of which are singletons. Sequenced here: PBMCs, mostly from graft donor cells, sampled 180 days after TCRalphabeta/CD19-depleted stem cell transplant. The origin of the receptors is a male patient aged 2 to 9 who had a stem cell transplant for acute lymphoblastic leukemia, so the T cells may come from the graft donor. Each CDR3 is given with its conserved first and last residue. A D gene is named only where the DNA matches it firmly. Clone size appears in some rows only: once, few, many, or a class for an expanded clone.

clone size | J gene | D gene | V gene | CDR3 protein | CDR3 DNA
. | TRBJ2-7 | TRBD2 | TRBV20-1 | CSARGGFSSYEQYF | TGCAGTGCCCGGGGGGGATTTAGCTCCTACGAGCAGTACTTC
. | TRBJ2-4 | . | TRBV3-1 | CASSQDYPGQLNIQYF | TGTGCCAGCAGCCAAGATTACCCCGGGCAGCTAAACATTCAGTACTTC
. | TRBJ2-2 | . | TRBV9 | CASSNPGARGTGELFF | TGTGCCAGCAGCAACCCGGGGGCCCGGGGCACCGGGGAGCTGTTTTTT
. | TRBJ2-7 | . | TRBV10-3 | CAISARHNSYEQYF | TGTGCCATCAGTGCGAGGCATAACTCCTACGAGCAGTACTTC
. | TRBJ1-4 | . | TRBV7-2 | CASSSSHWGNEKLFF | TGTGCCAGCAGCTCCTCCCATTGGGGAAATGAAAAACTGTTTTTT
few | TRBJ2-3 | . | TRBV7-9 | CASSLRGPADTQYF | TGTGCCAGCAGCCTCCGAGGGCCGGCAGATACGCAGTATTTT
. | TRBJ2-7 | . | TRBV6-5 | CASSYIPRSYEQYF | TGTGCCAGCAGTTATATCCCGAGGTCCTACGAGCAGTACTTC
. | TRBJ2-2 | . | TRBV4-1 | CASSRAGGFTGELFF | TGCGCCAGCAGCCGTGCCGGGGGTTTCACCGGGGAGCTGTTTTTT
many | TRBJ1-5 | . | TRBV9 | CASSVGGGGNQPQHF | TGTGCCAGCAGCGTAGGGGGTGGAGGCAATCAGCCCCAGCATTTT
. | TRBJ2-7 | . | TRBV29-1 | CSVELAAEQYF | TGCAGCGTTGAGCTCGCGGCCGAGCAGTACTTC
. | TRBJ2-7 | . | TRBV5-1 | CASTSNGRLDEQYF | TGCGCCAGCACCTCGAATGGACGGCTCGACGAGCAGTACTTC
. | TRBJ1-6 | . | TRBV12-3/TRBV12-4 | CASSGPASIPLHF | TGTGCCAGCAGTGGCCCTGCAAGCATCCCCCTCCACTTT
few | TRBJ2-2 | . | TRBV19 | CASSFSRKELFF | TGTGCCAGTAGTTTCTCCAGAAAGGAGCTGTTTTTT
once | TRBJ2-5 | TRBD1 | TRBV11-2 | CASSSGTAQETQYF | TGTGCCAGCAGCTCAGGGACAGCCCAAGAGACCCAGTACTTC
. | TRBJ1-2 | . | TRBV6-5 | CASSYDRLYGYTF | TGTGCCAGCAGTTACGACAGGCTCTATGGCTACACCTTC
few | TRBJ2-7 | . | TRBV28 | CASSSILVPSDEQYF | TGTGCCAGCAGTTCCATACTAGTCCCTTCAGACGAGCAGTACTTC
. | TRBJ2-5 | TRBD1 | TRBV29-1 | CSVSTGMGETQYF | TGCAGCGTATCGACAGGGATGGGAGAGACCCAGTACTTC
. | TRBJ1-6 | . | TRBV4-1 | CASSQGDLYNSPLHF | TGCGCCAGCAGCCAAGGGGACCTCTATAATTCACCCCTCCACTTT
. | TRBJ2-6 | . | TRBV28 | CACSFPSMPGANVLTF | TGTGCATGCAGTTTCCCCTCGATGCCTGGGGCCAACGTCCTGACTTTC
. | TRBJ1-2 | . | TRBV6-2/TRBV6-3 | CASTTGQEYHYGYTF | TGTGCCAGCACCACGGGCCAAGAATACCACTATGGCTACACCTTC
few | TRBJ2-7 | . | TRBV7-2 | CASSSTPGYEQYF | TGTGCCAGCAGCTCAACCCCCGGTTACGAGCAGTACTTC
few | TRBJ2-1 | TRBD2 | TRBV29-1 | CSVEGLTSGDEQFF | TGCAGCGTTGAAGGGCTGACTAGCGGGGATGAGCAGTTCTTC
. | TRBJ2-1 | . | TRBV12-3/TRBV12-4 | CASSLAGGPNNEQFF | TGTGCCAGCAGTTTAGCGGGGGGGCCGAACAATGAGCAGTTCTTC
few | TRBJ2-3 | TRBD1 | TRBV5-4 | CASSLARLRTGVSTDTQYF | TGTGCCAGCAGCTTGGCCCGCCTACGGACAGGAGTAAGCACAGATACGCAGTATTTT
many | TRBJ2-2 | TRBD1 | TRBV29-1 | CSVERQGANTGELFF | TGCAGCGTTGAACGCCAGGGGGCGAACACCGGGGAGCTGTTTTTT
. | TRBJ2-3 | . | TRBV29-1 | CTSGENTDTQYF | TGCACCTCCGGTGAAAACACAGATACGCAGTATTTT
. | TRBJ1-3 | TRBD1 | TRBV6-5 | CASSYSVTGSSGNTIYF | TGTGCCAGCAGTTACTCCGTGACAGGGAGCTCTGGAAACACCATATATTTT
many | TRBJ1-1 | . | TRBV20-1 | CSARPQGITTEAFF | TGCAGTGCTAGGCCGCAGGGAATCACCACTGAAGCTTTCTTT
many | TRBJ2-4 | . | TRBV7-9 | CASSHSELAKNIQYF | TGTGCCAGCAGCCATAGCGAGTTAGCCAAAAACATTCAGTACTTC
few | TRBJ1-4 | TRBD1 | TRBV27 | CASSSRQGINEKLFF | TGTGCCAGCAGTTCCCGACAGGGTATTAATGAAAAACTGTTTTTT
. | TRBJ2-2 | TRBD2 | TRBV2 | CASMGLAGGLAGELFF | TGTGCCAGCATGGGGCTAGCGGGGGGTTTGGCCGGGGAGCTGTTTTTT
. | TRBJ1-1 | TRBD1 | TRBV18 | CASSRGQGLMSTEAFF | TGTGCCAGCTCACGCGGACAGGGCCTAATGAGCACTGAAGCTTTCTTT
few | TRBJ2-3 | . | TRBV10-3 | CAIRTATDTQYF | TGTGCCATCCGGACAGCCACAGATACGCAGTATTTT
many | TRBJ1-2 | . | TRBV18 | CASSPIEGRGGYTF | TGTGCCAGCTCACCGATCGAGGGGCGTGGGGGCTACACCTTC
. | TRBJ2-7 | TRBD1 | TRBV18 | CASSPDRDGSYEQYF | TGTGCCAGCTCACCGGACAGGGACGGCTCCTACGAGCAGTACTTC
few | TRBJ2-5 | TRBD1 | TRBV7-2 | CASRPTGGETQYF | TGTGCCAGCAGGCCGACAGGGGGCGAGACCCAGTACTTC
few | TRBJ1-1 | . | TRBV7-8 | CASSFTVGVTEAFF | TGTGCCAGCAGCTTTACGGTCGGTGTGACTGAAGCTTTCTTT